The subject of this entry is one T cell receptor beta chain. Antigen specificity is unknown. Regions amplified from RNA transcripts were the TCR beta CDR3 regions. The study used the HTBI primer set for a first-round RT-PCR of the TCR CDR3. TCRdb re-called the multiplex PCR reads with MiXCR, one entry per CDR3 protein. Among nearly 750,000 distinct CDR3 sequences listed, around a third were seen once. Not enrolled were patients with uncontrolled infection, other autoimmune disease, pregnancy or lactation. Orbital computed tomography, thyroid ultrasound, serum thyroxine and TRAb, and clinical symptoms together informed the diagnoses. The CDR3 is 10 residues long. Germline V CDR1 and CDR2: MNHEY, SMNVEV (reference sequence). The V end lost 10 bases, the J end lost 4 bases, and 7 bases lay between the germline ends. The data originate from a study of T cells in Graves' hyperthyroidism and ophthalmopathy.

Study observations and caveats: Ophthalmopathy was distinguished from stable hyperthyroidism by 13 V-J signatures.

The clonotype comes from a woman aged 40 to 50 with Graves' hyperthyroidism. This chain uses TRBV27 with TRBJ1-1, with no clear D. The sample consisted of blood. The CDR3: CAIMITEAFF. DNA for the CDR3: TGTGCCATCATGATCACTGAAGCTTTCTTT.